These T cell receptor beta chains were read from a single sample in a study of technical replicates of blood from a few donors. Assay used: immunoSEQ multiplex PCR; TCRdb lists only in-frame clones, some missing. The sample contains fewer than 85,000 clones, around 94% of which appear only once. Sequencing was done on a sample of T cells isolated from PBMCs. Receptor source: a human donor in good health. CDR3s include the opening cysteine and the closing phenylalanine or tryptophan. A D gene is named only where the DNA matches it firmly. Some rows mark clone size as missing; the rest say once, few, many or name a class of expanded clone.

V gene	J gene	D gene	clone size	CDR3 DNA	CDR3 protein
TRBV6-5	TRBJ1-4	-	-	TGTGCCAGCAGTTACTCGACGGGGGAAAGATTCGAAAAACTGTTTTTT	CASSYSTGERFEKLFF
TRBV7-2	TRBJ2-7	-	-	TGTGCCAGCAGCTTAGCGGGCGACGAGCAGTACTTC	CASSLAGDEQYF
TRBV19	TRBJ1-1	TRBD1	once	TGTGCCAGTAGTATCTTCGACAGGGGGCATCGCACTGAAGCTTTCTTT	CASSIFDRGHRTEAFF
TRBV6-1	TRBJ1-2	-	-	TGTGCCAGCCAGTTTGGTGGCTACACCTTC	CASQFGGYTF
TRBV27	TRBJ2-5	TRBD2	-	TGTGCCAGCAGTTTGACCCACTTGGGGGGGGAGACCCAGTACTTC	CASSLTHLGGETQYF
TRBV21-1	TRBJ1-1	-	-	TGTGCCAGCAGCAAAGACGACTACACTGAAGCTTTCTTT	CASSKDDYTEAFF
TRBV2	TRBJ1-6	-	-	TGTGCCAGCAGTGACTCGGACAGATATTCACCCCTCCACTTT	CASSDSDRYSPLHF
TRBV13	TRBJ2-1	TRBD2	-	TGTGCCAGCAGCCCAGGAGGACTAGCGGGAGGGCGATCCTACAATGAGCAGTTCTTC	CASSPGGLAGGRSYNEQFF
TRBV7-9	TRBJ1-2	TRBD1	-	TGTGCCAGCAGCTTAGCGGGACAGCCTCCCTATGGCTACACCTTC	CASSLAGQPPYGYTF
TRBV6-6	TRBJ2-1	-	-	TGTGCCAGCAGTGCCAGAGGACAGCCGAACAATGAGCAGTTCTTC	CASSARGQPNNEQFF
TRBV5-1	TRBJ1-3	-	-	TGCGCCAGCAGCACGGGTGAAGGAAACACCATATATTTT	CASSTGEGNTIYF
TRBV25-1	TRBJ1-2	TRBD1	-	TGTGCCAGCAGTGCCCGACAGGGGGGCTATGGCTACACCTTC	CASSARQGGYGYTF
TRBV7-9	TRBJ2-5	-	-	TGTGCCAGCAGCTTTTACGTTGGCCGACAAGAGACCCAGTACTTC	CASSFYVGRQETQYF
TRBV19	TRBJ1-1	-	-	TGTGCCAGTAGGAGGTCCGCGAACACTGAAGCTTTCTTT	CASRRSANTEAFF
TRBV6-4	TRBJ1-2	-	-	TGTGCCAGCACACTAATATATGGCTACACCTTC	CASTLIYGYTF
TRBV28	TRBJ1-5	TRBD1	-	TGTGCCAGCAAGGCAGGGGGTCGACTAAGCAATCAGCCCCAGCATTTT	CASKAGGRLSNQPQHF
TRBV29-1	TRBJ1-5	TRBD1	once	TGCAGCGTTGGACAGGGCGAGGGTCAGCCCCAGCATTTT	CSVGQGEGQPQHF
TRBV5-1	TRBJ2-7	-	once	TGCGCCAGCAGCTTTACGGGAGCCTACGAGCAGTACTTC	CASSFTGAYEQYF
TRBV28	TRBJ2-7	-	-	TGTGCCAGCAGGCAGGGGAACCTCTACGAGCAGTACTTC	CASRQGNLYEQYF
TRBV4-2	TRBJ2-1	TRBD2	-	TGTGCCAGCAGCGGGAGGGACCTAGGTCGGTTCTTC	CASSGRDLGRFF
TRBV6-1	TRBJ1-5	TRBD1	-	TGTGCCAGCAGGGAACAGGGGGCTAGCAATCAGCCCCAGCATTTT	CASREQGASNQPQHF
TRBV28	TRBJ1-1	-	few	TGTGCCAGCATCGACAGGACTAGAAACACTGAAGCTTTCTTT	CASIDRTRNTEAFF
TRBV5-1	TRBJ2-5	TRBD2	-	TGCGCCAGCAGCTCCCCGGGACTAGCGGGAGGAGAGACCCAGTACTTC	CASSSPGLAGGETQYF
TRBV9	TRBJ2-7	-	-	TGTGCCAGCAGCGCAGGGACTTCCGGGACCTACGAGCAGTACTTC	CASSAGTSGTYEQYF
TRBV2	TRBJ2-5	TRBD2	-	TGTGCCAGCAGGCCAAGCGGGGGCCCGTACCAAGAGACCCAGTACTTC	CASRPSGGPYQETQYF
TRBV10-3	TRBJ2-5	-	once	TGTGCCATCAGTGAGACGAGGGAACAAGAGACCCAGTACTTC	CAISETREQETQYF
TRBV13	TRBJ1-1	-	-	TGTGCCAGCAGCTTAGACAGGAACACTGAAGCTTTCTTT	CASSLDRNTEAFF
TRBV5-6	TRBJ1-2	-	-	TGTGCCAGCAGTACAAAAGGGGGAAACTATGGCTACACCTTC	CASSTKGGNYGYTF
TRBV28	TRBJ2-3	-	-	TGTGCCAGCAGTACCTGGGGCTCTAGCGTGAGCACAGATACGCAGTATTTT	CASSTWGSSVSTDTQYF
TRBV4-1	TRBJ2-7	TRBD1	-	TGCGCCAGCACCCCAGGACAGGGCGCCTACGAGCAGTACTTC	CASTPGQGAYEQYF
TRBV12-2	TRBJ2-7	-	-	TGTGCAAGTCGCTTAGCTGGGACAGGGGGCTTTTACGAGCAGTACTTC	CASRLAGTGGFYEQYF
TRBV28	TRBJ1-5	-	-	TGTGCCAGCAGCTCGGGTACAGGGCCGGATCAGCCCCAGCATTTT	CASSSGTGPDQPQHF
TRBV11-2	TRBJ1-1	TRBD1	-	TGTGCCAGCAGCCCGACAGGGTTAGGGTCCCCTGAAGCTTTCTTT	CASSPTGLGSPEAFF
TRBV5-1	TRBJ2-3	-	once	TGCGCCAGCAGCTCAACTAGCAGCACAGATACGCAGTATTTT	CASSSTSSTDTQYF
TRBV14	TRBJ1-1	TRBD1	-	TGTGCCAGCAGCCAAGAGGGTCCAGGGGGCGGCACTGAAGCTTTCTTT	CASSQEGPGGGTEAFF
TRBV27	TRBJ2-7	TRBD1	-	TGTGCCAGCAGTTTATCGCCCCCGTGGAACGACAGGGGGTCGGTTACGAGCTCCTACGAGCAGTACTTC	CASSLSPPWNDRGSVTSSYEQYF
TRBV11-2	TRBJ1-3	-	-	TGTGCCAGCAGCCGACAGGGAAACACCATATATTTT	CASSRQGNTIYF
TRBV12-5	TRBJ2-5	TRBD1	-	TGTGCTAGTGCTACAGGACAGGTTAATAGAGAGACCCAGTACTTC	CASATGQVNRETQYF
TRBV5-1	TRBJ1-5	TRBD1	-	TGCGCCAGCAGCCCCACAGGGGATGATCAGCCCCAGCATTTT	CASSPTGDDQPQHF
TRBV5-6	TRBJ1-1	-	-	TGTGCCAGCAGCCCCGAAGGGGGAACTGAAGCTTTCTTT	CASSPEGGTEAFF
TRBV5-1	TRBJ2-7	-	-	TGCGCCAGCAGCTTCTACGACGAGCAGTACTTC	CASSFYDEQYF
TRBV5-1	TRBJ2-2	TRBD1	-	TGCGCCAGCAGCGCACAGACAGGGGTTTACGCCGGGGAGCTGTTTTTT	CASSAQTGVYAGELFF
TRBV27	TRBJ1-2	TRBD1	few	TGTGCCAGCAGTTTATGGGGGACAGGGGGCGAGAGCTATGGCTACACCTTC	CASSLWGTGGESYGYTF
TRBV4-1	TRBJ2-2	TRBD1	-	TGCGCCAGCAGCCCTGGACCGGGACAGGGGGTTGACACCGGGGAGCTGTTTTTT	CASSPGPGQGVDTGELFF
TRBV11-2	TRBJ1-2	TRBD1	-	TGTGCCAGCAGCTCAGACAGGGGGTCTGGCTACACCTTC	CASSSDRGSGYTF
TRBV2	TRBJ2-3	TRBD1	-	TGTGCCAGCACGACAGGGTTCTCAGATACGCAGTATTTT	CASTTGFSDTQYF
TRBV5-1	TRBJ2-1	-	once	TGCGCCAGCAACCCGCTTGGCCGCGACAGATACTACAATGAGCAGTTCTTC	CASNPLGRDRYYNEQFF
TRBV6-1	TRBJ2-5	TRBD1	-	TGTGCCAGCAGTGATGGGGTAGGGGGCGCGGTGTTGAAGACCCAGTACTTC	CASSDGVGGAVLKTQYF
TRBV5-1	TRBJ1-1	-	-	TGCGCCAGCAGCGTACGGACAGAGTACACTGAAGCTTTCTTT	CASSVRTEYTEAFF
TRBV5-1	TRBJ2-1	-	-	TGCGCCAGCAGCTTGGTTTCCCCCACGGACTCCTACTACAATGAGCAGTTCTTC	CASSLVSPTDSYYNEQFF
TRBV10-2	TRBJ2-7	TRBD2	-	TGCGCCAGCGGTTTGACTAGCGGGTCCTACGAGCAGTACTTC	CASGLTSGSYEQYF
TRBV5-6	TRBJ2-3	TRBD2	-	TGTGCCAGCAGCTCCCCCCGGGCGGGAGGGTATACGCAGTATTTT	CASSSPRAGGYTQYF
TRBV7-6	TRBJ2-7	-	-	TGTGCCAGCAGCCTAATCTCCTACGAGCAGTACTTC	CASSLISYEQYF
TRBV2	TRBJ1-5	-	-	TGTGCCAGCAAACGGGATAGCAATCAGCCCCAGCATTTT	CASKRDSNQPQHF
TRBV29-1	TRBJ2-1	TRBD1	-	TGCAGCGTTGAAGCCGTCGGACAGGGGAAATTGGGTGAGCAGTTCTTC	CSVEAVGQGKLGEQFF